A selection of T cell receptor beta chains follows, all from one sample in a study of blood T cell repertoires in COVID-19. Produced via immunoSEQ multiplex PCR; TCRdb's table is partial and in-frame only. Of some 41,000 clones listed, around 90% are singletons. Sequencing input: peripheral blood. The receptors shown here come from a woman older than 75 with active COVID-19. The CDR3 runs from the conserved cysteine through the conserved F or W. D genes are given only for firm matches. Where a row states a size, it is once, few, many or the class of an expanded clone; other rows omit it.

DNA	CDR3	size	V	J	D
TGCGCCAGCAGCCGACCACCGGGACAGGCGACAGATACGCAGTATTTT	CASSRPPGQATDTQYF	.	TRBV5-1	TRBJ2-3	TRBD1
TGTGCCAGCAGTGAGTCTTTGGGGGGAACCTACGAGCAGTACTTC	CASSESLGGTYEQYF	few	TRBV2	TRBJ2-7	.
TGTGCCAGCAGCTTGGGGACAGCGACGGCCTACGAGCAGTACTTC	CASSLGTATAYEQYF	.	TRBV11-3	TRBJ2-7	TRBD1
TGTGCCAGCAGTCGGACAGGCCTTGCAACTAATGAAAAACTGTTTTTT	CASSRTGLATNEKLFF	.	TRBV6-2/TRBV6-3	TRBJ1-4	TRBD1
TGTGCCAGCAGTATCGGTGCAGGGTTCCGGTCACCCCTCCACTTT	CASSIGAGFRSPLHF	.	TRBV6-5	TRBJ1-6	.
TGCAGTGCTAGTGACCCCAGGGGCCTGACTAACTATGGCTACACCTTC	CSASDPRGLTNYGYTF	few	TRBV20-1	TRBJ1-2	.
TGCGCCAGCAGTGTTCGGCAGGGCGTAAACAATGAGCAGTTCTTC	CASSVRQGVNNEQFF	.	TRBV10-2	TRBJ2-1	.
TGTGCCAGCAGCTTAAACGCAGGGTCGGAAAACACCATATATTTT	CASSLNAGSENTIYF	.	TRBV7-2	TRBJ1-3	.
TGTGCCAGCATAACGGCATCGAAGGGGGCTAGTGGCTACACCTTC	CASITASKGASGYTF	.	TRBV28	TRBJ1-2	TRBD1
TGCGCCAGCAGCTTGAGCGGGCCGGTCTCCTATAATTCACCCCTCCACTTT	CASSLSGPVSYNSPLHF	.	TRBV5-1	TRBJ1-6	.
TGTGCCAGTAGTATCCCCGAACCTTGGACGGGGAGGCAGGAGCCCCAGCATTTT	CASSIPEPWTGRQEPQHF	.	TRBV19	TRBJ1-5	.
TGTGCCAGCAGGTGGACAGGGTCCGACTACGAGCAGTACTTC	CASRWTGSDYEQYF	.	TRBV27	TRBJ2-7	TRBD1
TGTGCCAGCTCACCGAGTACTAGTAACGAGCAGTACTTC	CASSPSTSNEQYF	.	TRBV18	TRBJ2-7	.
TGTGCCAGCAGTCGAACACGGGGAGATATCTATGGCTACACCTTC	CASSRTRGDIYGYTF	once	TRBV7-2	TRBJ1-2	.
TGTGCCAGCAGTTTCCAAGGGGGCCCTAATCAGCCCCAGCATTTT	CASSFQGGPNQPQHF	.	TRBV28	TRBJ1-5	TRBD1
TGTGCCAGCAGCTCCAGGGCTGGAAACACCATATATTTT	CASSSRAGNTIYF	.	TRBV7-2	TRBJ1-3	.
TGCGCCAGCAGCGTCTCGGGTCACTCGGCCGCTGAAGCTTTCTTT	CASSVSGHSAAEAFF	.	TRBV5-1	TRBJ1-1	.
TGCGCCAGCAGCCAAGGGCACAGGGCCAAAGAAGCTTTCTTT	CASSQGHRAKEAFF	.	TRBV4-3	TRBJ1-1	.
TGTGCCAGCAGTCCACGGCGGGGGTGGGGCTACACCTTC	CASSPRRGWGYTF	once	TRBV6-5	TRBJ1-2	.
TGTGCCAGCATCGTCACCCGGGACTCCGGAGGAAAACTGTTTTTT	CASIVTRDSGGKLFF	.	TRBV2	TRBJ1-4	.
TGTGCCAGCAGTCAGACTAGCGGGGGGGCAGGATACAATGAGCAGTTCTTC	CASSQTSGGAGYNEQFF	.	TRBV27	TRBJ2-1	TRBD2
TGTGCCAGCAGCTTAGTGCAGCGGCGTAGCACAGATACGCAGTATTTT	CASSLVQRRSTDTQYF	.	TRBV7-2	TRBJ2-3	.
TGTGCCAGCAGCTCATTCCGGGACAACTACGAGCAGTACTTC	CASSSFRDNYEQYF	.	TRBV5-4	TRBJ2-7	.
TGTGCCAGCAGCTTATCAGTAGCGGGGGCCACAGATACGCAGTATTTT	CASSLSVAGATDTQYF	.	TRBV7-2	TRBJ2-3	TRBD2
TGTGCCAGCAGCCCCAGCGCAGATACGCAGTATTTT	CASSPSADTQYF	.	TRBV4-2	TRBJ2-3	.
TGTGCCAGCAGCCAAGTATTCAGGGGGCGGGTTTTGGGGGAGACCCAGTACTTC	CASSQVFRGRVLGETQYF	.	TRBV3-1/TRBV3-2	TRBJ2-5	TRBD1
TGTGCCACCAGCCCCCGTTTAGGGAGCATGAACACTGAAGCTTTCTTT	CATSPRLGSMNTEAFF	.	TRBV15	TRBJ1-1	.
TGTGCCACCAGTGATCCCAGGGGAAACCACAATGAGCAGTTCTTC	CATSDPRGNHNEQFF	.	TRBV24-1	TRBJ2-1	.
TGCGCCAGCAGTCAATCAACAACACGTTATGGCTACACCTTC	CASSQSTTRYGYTF	.	TRBV23-1	TRBJ1-2	.
TGTGCCAGCAGAGACCGAGGACAGGGGAGGGCCTATAATTCACCCCTCCACTTT	CASRDRGQGRAYNSPLHF	.	TRBV5-4	TRBJ1-6	TRBD1
TGTGCCAGCTCAGCGACAGGGGGAAACACTGAAGCTTTCTTT	CASSATGGNTEAFF	.	TRBV18	TRBJ1-1	TRBD1
TGTGCCAGCAGCTCACAGGGTTCAGCCAAAAACATTCAGTACTTC	CASSSQGSAKNIQYF	once	TRBV3-1/TRBV3-2	TRBJ2-4	.
TGCACCAGCAGCAACGAAGGGCGGGGGGGCATCAACGAGCAGTACTTC	CTSSNEGRGGINEQYF	.	TRBV1	TRBJ2-7	.
TGTGCCAGCTCACCCTCGACTGGGGCGCGGGGCCGCACAGATACGCAGTATTTT	CASSPSTGARGRTDTQYF	.	TRBV18	TRBJ2-3	.
TGTGCCACGCTCCGGGGCGGGGGGGCAGATACGCAGTATTTT	CATLRGGGADTQYF	.	TRBV19	TRBJ2-3	TRBD2
TGCGCCAGCAGCTTTGCGGGGGCGCGAGAGACCCAGTACTTC	CASSFAGARETQYF	.	TRBV5-1	TRBJ2-5	.
TGTGCCAGCAGCCCGGGGGGGGCAGGGTCCACAGATACGCAGTATTTT	CASSPGGAGSTDTQYF	.	TRBV9	TRBJ2-3	TRBD2
TGTGCCACCAGTGATCGCGGGACTAGCGGAAACATTCAGTACTTC	CATSDRGTSGNIQYF	.	TRBV24-1	TRBJ2-4	TRBD2
TGTGCCAGCAGTGAAGCAAGGCGGGGGGGAAGAGAGACCCAGTACTTC	CASSEARRGGRETQYF	.	TRBV2	TRBJ2-5	TRBD2
TGTGCCAGCAGCTTAGACCAGACAGGGGGCGGCACTGAAGCTTTCTTT	CASSLDQTGGGTEAFF	few	TRBV7-6	TRBJ1-1	TRBD1
TGTGCCAGCTACGAGGGGGCGAAGGGAAACACCATATATTTT	CASYEGAKGNTIYF	.	TRBV28	TRBJ1-3	TRBD1
TGTGCCAGTAGCAATCTAGCGTTGTCCTACAATGAGCAGTTCTTC	CASSNLALSYNEQFF	.	TRBV19	TRBJ2-1	.
TGTGCCAGCAGCTTAGGGCAGGGAACCTACAATGAGCAGTTCTTC	CASSLGQGTYNEQFF	.	TRBV7-2	TRBJ2-1	.
TGTGCCAGCAGTTTAGCCAGGGCCCGCTCTGGAAACACCATATATTTT	CASSLARARSGNTIYF	.	TRBV28	TRBJ1-3	.
TGTGCCAGCAGCGGGACAGGGGAAGCCAAAAACATTCAGTACTTC	CASSGTGEAKNIQYF	.	TRBV7-9	TRBJ2-4	TRBD1
TGTGCCAGCAGCTTAGCGCCCAGGGGTGCTGAAGCTTTCTTT	CASSLAPRGAEAFF	.	TRBV7-8	TRBJ1-1	.
TGTGCCACCAGCAGGGACAGGGGACGTGGCAATGAGCAGTTCTTC	CATSRDRGRGNEQFF	.	TRBV24-1	TRBJ2-1	TRBD1